One sample yielded the 5 T cell receptor beta chains listed below, sequenced in a study of OX40 agonist ivuxolimab in advanced cancers. TCRdb's table, derived via immunoSEQ multiplex PCR, lists solely in-frame clones and lacks some. The top ten clones hold about 10% of a sample with tens of thousands of clones, approximately 90% of them seen once. The specimen comprised CD4+ or CD8+ T cells sorted from blood, sampled in a trial of the OX40 agonist ivuxolimab. The receptors come from an adult with an advanced solid tumor such as melanoma, head and neck, liver or kidney cancer.

The genes are TRBV7-3 and TRBJ2-1; 9 nucleotides agree with TRBD2. J lost 4 bases, V lost 2 bases, and 12 bases had no gene match. Germline CDR1 is SGHTA and CDR2 is FQGTGA. There are 18 residues in the CDR3. The CDR3: CASSLHLPLAGAYNEQFF. The CDR3 DNA reads TGTGCCAGCAGCTTACATCTCCCGTTAGCGGGGGCATACAATGAGCAGTTCTTC.

The gene calls are TRBV28 and TRBJ1-3, with TRBD1 identical over 7 bases. The germline V gene has CDR1 MDHEN and CDR2 SYDVKM. J lost 0 bases, V lost 7 bases, and 6 bases had no gene match. The CDR3 runs to 15 residues. For the CDR3, the DNA is TGTGCCAGCACTGGGGACAGTTACTCTGGAAACACCATATATTTT. Amino acid sequence: CASTGDSYSGNTIYF.

The chain couples TRBV27 to TRBJ1-3; D gene ambiguous. The CDR3 loop spans 15 amino acids. The germline V and J ends were trimmed by 7 bases and 0 bases, with 13 bases remaining between them. In germline, CDR1 is MNHEY, CDR2 SMNVEV (reference sequence). CDR3 sequence reads: CASKMTVNSGNTIYF. The CDR3 DNA follows: TGTGCCAGCAAAATGACGGTAAACTCTGGAAACACCATATATTTT.

This clone was recorded once. The chain recombines TRBV29-1 with TRBJ2-1; TRBD2 matches 7 bases. CDR1 is SQVTM, CDR2 ANQGSEA, per germline. The trim removed 4 bases at V and 1 base at J, leaving 13 bases unmatched. The CDR3 length is 17 residues. CDR3 nucleotides: TGCAGCGTTGGAATTATGATGGCGGGAGTATCCTACAATGAGCAGTTCTTC. Encoded protein: CSVGIMMAGVSYNEQFF.

This clone has a single count. The chain recombines TRBV5-1 with TRBJ2-1; no firm D call. Trimming shortened V by 3 bases and J by 8 bases, and 18 bases separated the two germline ends. The CDR3 loop spans 15 amino acids. Germline V gene data show CDR1 as SGHRS and CDR2 as YFSETQ. The CDR3 loop reads CASSSELSYADEQFF. The CDR3 DNA follows: TGCGCCAGCAGCTCGGAACTCAGCTACGCGGATGAGCAGTTCTTC.